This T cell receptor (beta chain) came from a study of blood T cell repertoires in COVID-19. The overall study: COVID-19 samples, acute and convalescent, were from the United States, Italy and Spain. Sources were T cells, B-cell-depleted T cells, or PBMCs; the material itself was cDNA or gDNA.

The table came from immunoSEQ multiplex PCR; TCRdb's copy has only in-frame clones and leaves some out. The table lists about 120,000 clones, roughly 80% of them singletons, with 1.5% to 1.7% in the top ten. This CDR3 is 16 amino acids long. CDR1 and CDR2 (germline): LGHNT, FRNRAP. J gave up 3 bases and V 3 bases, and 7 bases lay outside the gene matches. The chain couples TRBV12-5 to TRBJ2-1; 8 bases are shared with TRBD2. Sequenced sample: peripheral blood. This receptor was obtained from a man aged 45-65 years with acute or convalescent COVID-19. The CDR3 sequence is CASGLGSGGGYNEQFF. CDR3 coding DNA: TGTGCTAGTGGTTTAGGTTCCGGGGGGGGCTACAATGAGCAGTTCTTC.